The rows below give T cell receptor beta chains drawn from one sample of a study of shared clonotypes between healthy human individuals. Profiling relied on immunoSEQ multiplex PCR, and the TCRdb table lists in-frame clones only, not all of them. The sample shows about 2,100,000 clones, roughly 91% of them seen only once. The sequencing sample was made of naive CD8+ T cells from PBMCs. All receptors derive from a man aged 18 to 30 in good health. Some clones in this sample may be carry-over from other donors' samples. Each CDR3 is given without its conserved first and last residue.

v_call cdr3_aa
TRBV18 ASSPPLWIHSYEQY
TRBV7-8 ASSFNRGGELF
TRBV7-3 ASSLRGGINTEAF
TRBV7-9 ASSLLLASYNEQF
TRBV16 ASSQFKVRATGELF
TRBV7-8 ASSADRVLINEQF
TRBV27 ASSRRTGTEAF
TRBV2 ASSGGRAAAYEQY
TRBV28 ASSSDGSNQPQH
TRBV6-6 ASSPDYTGELF
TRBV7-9 ASSPAGQGYEQY
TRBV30 AWSGFTDTQY
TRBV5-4 ASSYVGTGEEKLF
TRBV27 ASSVRDRQNIQY
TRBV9 ASSAEPGLRPQH
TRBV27 ASSLLTGALTDTQY
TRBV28 ASSLWGSQTGELF
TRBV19 ASSSRDRSVEAF
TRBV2 ASSDSRSVYEQY
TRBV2 ATRGSGRGYNEQF
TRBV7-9 ASSHPGRGTYEQY
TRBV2 ATGLKAGELF
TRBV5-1 ASSLSGSGYT
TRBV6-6 ASSPLDRGNTEAF
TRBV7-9 ASSLGLNEAF
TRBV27 ASRAGPSYNEQF
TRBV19 ASLGTSGRGDEQF